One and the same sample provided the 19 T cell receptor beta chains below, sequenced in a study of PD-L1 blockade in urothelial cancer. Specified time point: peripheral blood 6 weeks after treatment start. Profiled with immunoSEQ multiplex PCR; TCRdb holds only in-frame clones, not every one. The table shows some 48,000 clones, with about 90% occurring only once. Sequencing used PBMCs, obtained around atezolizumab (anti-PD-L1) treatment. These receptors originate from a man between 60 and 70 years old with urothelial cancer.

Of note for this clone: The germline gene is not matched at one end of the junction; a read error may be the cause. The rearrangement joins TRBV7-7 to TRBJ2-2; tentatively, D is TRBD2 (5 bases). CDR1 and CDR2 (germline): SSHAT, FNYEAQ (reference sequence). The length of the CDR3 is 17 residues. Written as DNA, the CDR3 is TGTGCTAGCAGCCCCTGGTCGGGGATCGCGAACACCGGGGAGCTGTTTTTT. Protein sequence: CASSPWSGIANTGELFF.

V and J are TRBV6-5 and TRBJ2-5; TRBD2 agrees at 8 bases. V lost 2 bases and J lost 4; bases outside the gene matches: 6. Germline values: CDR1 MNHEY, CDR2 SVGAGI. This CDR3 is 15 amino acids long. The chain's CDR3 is CASSYTGTRRETQYF. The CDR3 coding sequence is TGTGCCAGCAGTTACACCGGGACTAGAAGAGAGACCCAGTACTTC.

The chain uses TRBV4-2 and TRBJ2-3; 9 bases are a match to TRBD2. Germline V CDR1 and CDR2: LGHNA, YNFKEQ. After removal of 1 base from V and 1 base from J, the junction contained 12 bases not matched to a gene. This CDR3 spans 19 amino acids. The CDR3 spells CASSQVIAGAYLGTDTQYF. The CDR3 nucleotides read TGTGCCAGCAGCCAAGTTATAGCGGGGGCGTACCTGGGCACAGATACGCAGTATTTT.

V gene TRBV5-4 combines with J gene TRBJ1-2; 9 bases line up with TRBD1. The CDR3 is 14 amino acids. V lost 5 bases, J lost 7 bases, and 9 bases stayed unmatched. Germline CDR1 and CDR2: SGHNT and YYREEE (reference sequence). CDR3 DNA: TGTGCCAGCAGAGAGGGACAGGGAATGGGTGGCTACACCTTC. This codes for CASREGQGMGGYTF.

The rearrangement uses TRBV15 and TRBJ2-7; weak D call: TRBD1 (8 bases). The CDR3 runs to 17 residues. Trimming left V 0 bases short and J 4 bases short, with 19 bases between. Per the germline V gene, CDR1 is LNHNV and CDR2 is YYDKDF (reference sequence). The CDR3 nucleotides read TGTGCCACCAGCAGAGATCCCCGGACAGGGAGGGGATACGAGCAGTACTTC. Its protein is CATSRDPRTGRGYEQYF.

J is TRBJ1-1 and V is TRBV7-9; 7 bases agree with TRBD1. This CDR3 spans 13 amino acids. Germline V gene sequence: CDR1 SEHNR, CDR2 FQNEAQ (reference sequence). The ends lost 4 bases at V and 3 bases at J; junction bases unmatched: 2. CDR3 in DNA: TGTGCCAGCAGCTACGGACAGGACACTGAAGCTTTCTTT. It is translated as CASSYGQDTEAFF.

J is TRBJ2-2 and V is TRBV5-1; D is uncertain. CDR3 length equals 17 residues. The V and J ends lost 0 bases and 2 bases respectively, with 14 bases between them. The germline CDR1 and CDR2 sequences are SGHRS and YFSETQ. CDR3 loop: CASSLGPSTENTGELFF. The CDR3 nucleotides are TGCGCCAGCAGCTTGGGCCCCTCCACAGAAAACACCGGGGAGCTGTTTTTT.

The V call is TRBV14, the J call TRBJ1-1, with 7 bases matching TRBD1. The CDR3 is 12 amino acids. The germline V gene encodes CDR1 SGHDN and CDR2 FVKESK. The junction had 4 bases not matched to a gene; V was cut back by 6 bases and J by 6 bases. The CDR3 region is CASRRQGSEAFF. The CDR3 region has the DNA TGTGCCAGCAGGCGACAGGGTTCTGAAGCTTTCTTT. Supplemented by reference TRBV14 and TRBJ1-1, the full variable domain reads EAGVTQFPSHSVIEKGQTVTLRCDPISGHDNLYWYRRVMGKEIKFLLHFVKESKQDESGMPNNRFLAERTGGTYSTLKVQPAELEDSGVYFCASRRQGSEAFFGQGTRLTVV.

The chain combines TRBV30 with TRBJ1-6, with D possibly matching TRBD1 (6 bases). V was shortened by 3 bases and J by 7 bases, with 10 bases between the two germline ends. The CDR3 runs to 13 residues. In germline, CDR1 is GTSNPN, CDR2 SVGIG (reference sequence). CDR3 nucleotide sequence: TGTGCCTGGAGGAGGGACAAGAATTCACCCCTCCACTTT. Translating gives CAWRRDKNSPLHF.

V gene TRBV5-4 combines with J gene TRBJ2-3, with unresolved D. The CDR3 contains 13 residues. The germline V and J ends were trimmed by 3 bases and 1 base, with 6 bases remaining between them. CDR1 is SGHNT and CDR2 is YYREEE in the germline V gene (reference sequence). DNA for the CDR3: TGTGCCAGCAGCTCGCAGGGCACAGATACGCAGTATTTT. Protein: CASSSQGTDTQYF.

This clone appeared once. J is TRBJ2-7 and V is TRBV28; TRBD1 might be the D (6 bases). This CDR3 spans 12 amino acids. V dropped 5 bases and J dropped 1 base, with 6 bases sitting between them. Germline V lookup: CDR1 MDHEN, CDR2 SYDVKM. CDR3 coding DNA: TGTGCCAGCAGTCAGGGGTCCTACGAGCAGTACTTC. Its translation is CASSQGSYEQYF. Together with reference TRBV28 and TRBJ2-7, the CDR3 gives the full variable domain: DVKVTQSSRYLVKRTGEKVFLECVQDMDHENMFWYRQDPGLGLRLIYFSYDVKMKEKGDIPEGYSVSREKKERFSLILESASTNQTSMYLCASSQGSYEQYFGPGTRLTVT.

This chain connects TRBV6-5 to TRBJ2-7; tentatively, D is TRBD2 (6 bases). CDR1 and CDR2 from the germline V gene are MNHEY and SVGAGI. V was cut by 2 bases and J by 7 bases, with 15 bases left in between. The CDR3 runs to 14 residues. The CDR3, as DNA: TGTGCCAGCAGTTACGGGAGGTCGAGATGGGAGCAGTACTTC. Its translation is CASSYGRSRWEQYF.

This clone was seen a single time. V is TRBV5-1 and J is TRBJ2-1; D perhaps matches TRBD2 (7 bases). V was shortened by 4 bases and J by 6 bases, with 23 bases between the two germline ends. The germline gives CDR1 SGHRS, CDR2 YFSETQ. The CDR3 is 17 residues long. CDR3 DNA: TGCGCCAGCAGCGAGCTTGCCGGGGGGCTTAGTTTCAATGAGCAGTTCTTC. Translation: CASSELAGGLSFNEQFF.

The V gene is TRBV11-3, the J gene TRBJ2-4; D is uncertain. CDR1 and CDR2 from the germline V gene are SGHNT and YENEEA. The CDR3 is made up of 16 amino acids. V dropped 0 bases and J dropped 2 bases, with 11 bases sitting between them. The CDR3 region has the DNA TGTGCCAGCAGCTTAGAACACGCTCGAACCAAAAACATTCAGTACTTC. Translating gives CASSLEHARTKNIQYF. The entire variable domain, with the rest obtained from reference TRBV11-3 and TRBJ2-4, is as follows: EAGVVQSPRYKIIEKKQPVAFWCNPISGHNTLYWYLQNLGQGPELLIRYENEEAVDDSQLPKDRFSAERLKGVDSTLKIQPAELGDSAVYLCASSLEHARTKNIQYFGAGTRLSVL.

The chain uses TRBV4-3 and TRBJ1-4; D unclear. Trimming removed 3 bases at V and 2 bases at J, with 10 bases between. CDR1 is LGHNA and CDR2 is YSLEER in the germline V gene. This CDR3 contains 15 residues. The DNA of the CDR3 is TGCGCCAGCAGCCACGCGATCGGGACTAATGAAAAACTGTTTTTT. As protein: CASSHAIGTNEKLFF.

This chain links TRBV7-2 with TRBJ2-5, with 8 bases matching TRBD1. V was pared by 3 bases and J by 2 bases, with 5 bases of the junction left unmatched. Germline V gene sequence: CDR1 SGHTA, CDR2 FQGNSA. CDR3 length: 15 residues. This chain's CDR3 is CASSFDRGNQETQYF. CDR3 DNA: TGTGCCAGCAGCTTCGACAGGGGAAATCAAGAGACCCAGTACTTC.

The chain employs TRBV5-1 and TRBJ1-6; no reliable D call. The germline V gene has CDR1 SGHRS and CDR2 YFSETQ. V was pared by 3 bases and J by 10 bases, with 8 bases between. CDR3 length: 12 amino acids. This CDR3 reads CASSSGLSPLHF. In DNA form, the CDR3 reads TGCGCCAGCAGCTCGGGGTTATCACCCCTCCACTTT.

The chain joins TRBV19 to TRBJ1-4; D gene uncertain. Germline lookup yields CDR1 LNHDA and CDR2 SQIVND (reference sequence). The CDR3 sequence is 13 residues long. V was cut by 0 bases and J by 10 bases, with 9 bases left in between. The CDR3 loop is CASSIDRPGKLFF. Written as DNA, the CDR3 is TGTGCCAGTAGTATAGATCGCCCAGGAAAACTGTTTTTT.

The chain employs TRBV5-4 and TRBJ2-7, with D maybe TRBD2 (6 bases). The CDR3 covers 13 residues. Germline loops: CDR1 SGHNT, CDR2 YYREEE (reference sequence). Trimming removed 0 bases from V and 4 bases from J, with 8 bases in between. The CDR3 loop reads CASSLGGRYEQYF. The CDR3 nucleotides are TGTGCCAGCAGCTTGGGGGGGAGGTACGAGCAGTACTTC.